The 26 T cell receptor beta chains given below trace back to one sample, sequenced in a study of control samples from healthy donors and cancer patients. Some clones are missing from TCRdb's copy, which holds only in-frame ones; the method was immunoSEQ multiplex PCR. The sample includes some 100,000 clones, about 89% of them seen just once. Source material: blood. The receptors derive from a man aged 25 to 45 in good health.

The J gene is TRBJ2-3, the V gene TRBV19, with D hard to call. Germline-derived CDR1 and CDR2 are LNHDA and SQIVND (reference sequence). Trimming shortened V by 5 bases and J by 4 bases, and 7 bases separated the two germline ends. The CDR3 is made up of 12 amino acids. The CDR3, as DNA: TGTGCCAGTAGTTTGAAGGCAGATACGCAGTATTTT. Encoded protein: CASSLKADTQYF. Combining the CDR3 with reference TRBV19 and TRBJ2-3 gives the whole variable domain DGGITQSPKYLFRKEGQNVTLSCEQNLNHDAMYWYRQDPGQGLRLIYYSQIVNDFQKGDIAEGYSVSREKKESFPLTVTSAQKNPTAFYLCASSLKADTQYFGPGTRLTVL.

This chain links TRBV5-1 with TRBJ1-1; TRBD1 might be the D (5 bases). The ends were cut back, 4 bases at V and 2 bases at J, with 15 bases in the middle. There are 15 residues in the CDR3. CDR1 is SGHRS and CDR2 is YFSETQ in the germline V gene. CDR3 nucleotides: TGCGCCAGCAGCCGACTAGGGACGGAAAACACTGAAGCTTTCTTT. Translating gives CASSRLGTENTEAFF.

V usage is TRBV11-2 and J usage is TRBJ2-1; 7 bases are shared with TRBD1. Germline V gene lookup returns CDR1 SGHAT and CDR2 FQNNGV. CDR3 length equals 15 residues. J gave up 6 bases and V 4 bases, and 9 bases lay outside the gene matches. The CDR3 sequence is CASSSYRGPSNEQFF. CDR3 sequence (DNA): TGTGCCAGCAGCTCATACAGGGGTCCCTCCAATGAGCAGTTCTTC.

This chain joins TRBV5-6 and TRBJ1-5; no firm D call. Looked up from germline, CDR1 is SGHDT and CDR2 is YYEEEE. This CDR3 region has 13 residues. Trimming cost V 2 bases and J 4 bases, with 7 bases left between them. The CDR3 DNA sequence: TGTGCCAGCAGCTTAAGGGTTAATCAGCCCCAGCATTTT. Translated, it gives CASSLRVNQPQHF. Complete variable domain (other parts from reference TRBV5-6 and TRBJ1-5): DAGVTQSPTHLIKTRGQQVTLRCSPKSGHDTVSWYQQALGQGPQFIFQYYEEEERQRGNFPDRFSGHQFPNYSSELNVNALLLGDSALYLCASSLRVNQPQHFGDGTRLSIL.

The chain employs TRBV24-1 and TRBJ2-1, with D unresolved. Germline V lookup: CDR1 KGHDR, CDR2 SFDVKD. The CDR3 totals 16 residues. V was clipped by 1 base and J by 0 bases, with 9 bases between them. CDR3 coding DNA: TGTGCCACCAGTGATTTCCAGCAGAGCTCCTACAATGAGCAGTTCTTC. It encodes CATSDFQQSSYNEQFF.

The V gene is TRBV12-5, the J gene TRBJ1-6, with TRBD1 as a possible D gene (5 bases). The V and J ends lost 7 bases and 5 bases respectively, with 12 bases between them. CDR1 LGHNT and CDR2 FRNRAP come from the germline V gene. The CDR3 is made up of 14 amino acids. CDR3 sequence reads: CASALGQHNSPLHF. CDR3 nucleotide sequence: TGTGCTAGTGCCCTGGGGCAGCATAATTCACCCCTCCACTTT. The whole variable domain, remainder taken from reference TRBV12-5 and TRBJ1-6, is DARVTQTPRHKVTEMGQEVTMRCQPILGHNTVFWYRQTMMQGLELLAYFRNRAPLDDSGMPKDRFSAEMPDATLATLKIQPSEPRDSAVYFCASALGQHNSPLHFGNGTRLTVT.

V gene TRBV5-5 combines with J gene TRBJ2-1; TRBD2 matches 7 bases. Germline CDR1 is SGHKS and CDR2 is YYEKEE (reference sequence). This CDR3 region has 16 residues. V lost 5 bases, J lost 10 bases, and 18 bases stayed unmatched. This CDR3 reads CASSRIQAGLPSEQFF. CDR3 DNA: TGTGCCAGCAGTCGCATTCAAGCGGGGCTCCCCAGCGAGCAGTTCTTC.

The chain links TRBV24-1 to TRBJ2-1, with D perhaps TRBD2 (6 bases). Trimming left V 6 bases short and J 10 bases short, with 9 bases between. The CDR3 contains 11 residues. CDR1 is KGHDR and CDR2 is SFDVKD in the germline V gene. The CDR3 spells CATSWAGEQFF. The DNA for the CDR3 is TGTGCCACCAGTTGGGCGGGGGAGCAGTTCTTC.

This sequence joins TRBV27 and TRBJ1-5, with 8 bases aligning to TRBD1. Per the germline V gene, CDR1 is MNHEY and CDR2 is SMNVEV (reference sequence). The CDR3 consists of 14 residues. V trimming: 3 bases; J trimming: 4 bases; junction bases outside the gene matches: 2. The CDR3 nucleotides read TGTGCCAGCAGTTTGAGGACAGGGAATCAGCCCCAGCATTTT. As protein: CASSLRTGNQPQHF.

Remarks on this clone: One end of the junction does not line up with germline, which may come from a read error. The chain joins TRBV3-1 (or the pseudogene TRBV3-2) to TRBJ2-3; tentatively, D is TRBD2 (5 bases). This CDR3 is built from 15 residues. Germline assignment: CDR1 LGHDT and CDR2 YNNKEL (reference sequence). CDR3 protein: CASSQPLGKARARNF. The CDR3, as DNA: TGTGCCAGCAGCCAACCCCTGGGGAAAGCGCGGGCTCGAAATTTT.

CDR3 amino acids: CASSEGSQTDTQYF. The CDR3, as DNA: TGTGCCAGCAGCGAAGGGAGTCAGACAGATACGCAGTATTTT. V gene TRBV9 combines with J gene TRBJ2-3, with D perhaps matching TRBD2 (5 bases). Germline CDR1 reads SGDLS; CDR2 reads YYNGEE. The CDR3 has 14 residues. V was shortened by 3 bases and J by 3 bases, with 11 bases between the two germline ends.

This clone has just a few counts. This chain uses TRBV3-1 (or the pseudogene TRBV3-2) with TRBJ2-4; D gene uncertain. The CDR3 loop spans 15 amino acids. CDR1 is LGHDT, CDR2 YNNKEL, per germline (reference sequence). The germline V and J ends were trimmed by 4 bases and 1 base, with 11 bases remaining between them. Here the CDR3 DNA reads TGTGCCAGCAGCCGTCACTTACCGGCCAAAAACATTCAGTACTTC. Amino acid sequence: CASSRHLPAKNIQYF.

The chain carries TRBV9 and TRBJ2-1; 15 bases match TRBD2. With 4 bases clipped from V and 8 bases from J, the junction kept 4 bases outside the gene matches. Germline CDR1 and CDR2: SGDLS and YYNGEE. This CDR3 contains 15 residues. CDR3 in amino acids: CASSRRTSGGDEQFF. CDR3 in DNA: TGTGCCAGCAGCCGTCGGACTAGCGGGGGGGATGAGCAGTTCTTC.

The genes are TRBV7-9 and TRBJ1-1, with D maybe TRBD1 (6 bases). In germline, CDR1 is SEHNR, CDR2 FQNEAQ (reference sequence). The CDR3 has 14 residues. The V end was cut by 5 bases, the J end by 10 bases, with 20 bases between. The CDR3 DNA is TGTGCCAGCAGCCTTGGACAGCTCAGCTTAGGAGCTTTCTTT. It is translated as CASSLGQLSLGAFF.

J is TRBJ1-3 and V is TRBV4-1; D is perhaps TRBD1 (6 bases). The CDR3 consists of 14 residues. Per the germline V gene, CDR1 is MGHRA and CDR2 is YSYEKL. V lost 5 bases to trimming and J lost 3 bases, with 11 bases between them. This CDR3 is CASSKQGVGNTIYF. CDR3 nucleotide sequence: TGCGCCAGCAGCAAACAGGGCGTTGGAAACACCATATATTTT.

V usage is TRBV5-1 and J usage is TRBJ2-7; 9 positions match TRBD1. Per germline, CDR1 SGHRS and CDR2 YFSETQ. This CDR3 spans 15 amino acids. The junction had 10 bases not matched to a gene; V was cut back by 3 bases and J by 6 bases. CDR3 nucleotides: TGCGCCAGCAGCTCAACCTTGGGACAGGGAAGCGAGCAGTACTTC. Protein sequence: CASSSTLGQGSEQYF.

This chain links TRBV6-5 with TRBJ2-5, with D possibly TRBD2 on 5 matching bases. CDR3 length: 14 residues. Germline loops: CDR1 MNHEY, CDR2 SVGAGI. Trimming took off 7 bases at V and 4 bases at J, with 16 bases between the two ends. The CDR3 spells CASNPRTDRETQYF. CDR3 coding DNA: TGTGCCAGCAACCCCCGGACTGATCGAGAGACCCAGTACTTC.

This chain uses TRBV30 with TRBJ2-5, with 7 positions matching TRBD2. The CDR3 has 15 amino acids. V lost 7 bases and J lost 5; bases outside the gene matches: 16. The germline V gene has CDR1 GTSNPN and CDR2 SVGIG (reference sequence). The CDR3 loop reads CALGPGGRYGETQYF. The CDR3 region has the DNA TGTGCCTTGGGCCCTGGCGGGAGATACGGGGAGACCCAGTACTTC.

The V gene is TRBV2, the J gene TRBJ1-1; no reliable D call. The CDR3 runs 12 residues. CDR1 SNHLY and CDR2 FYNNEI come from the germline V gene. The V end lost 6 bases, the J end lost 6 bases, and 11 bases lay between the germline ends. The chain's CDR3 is CASRRPPSEAFF. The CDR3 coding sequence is TGTGCCAGCAGGCGACCGCCCTCTGAAGCTTTCTTT.

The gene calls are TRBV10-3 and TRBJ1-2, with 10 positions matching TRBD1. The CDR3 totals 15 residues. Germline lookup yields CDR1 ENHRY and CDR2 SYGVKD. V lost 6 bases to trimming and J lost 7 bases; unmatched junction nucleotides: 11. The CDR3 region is CAISDPGQGYGGYTF. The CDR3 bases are TGTGCCATCAGCGATCCGGGACAGGGGTACGGTGGCTACACCTTC.

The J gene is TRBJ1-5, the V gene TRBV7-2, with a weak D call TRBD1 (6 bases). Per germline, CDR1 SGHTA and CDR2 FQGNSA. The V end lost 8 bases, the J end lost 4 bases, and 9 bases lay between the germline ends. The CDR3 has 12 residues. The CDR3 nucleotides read TGTGCCAGCGGACAGCCTAATCAGCCCCAGCATTTT. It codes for CASGQPNQPQHF.

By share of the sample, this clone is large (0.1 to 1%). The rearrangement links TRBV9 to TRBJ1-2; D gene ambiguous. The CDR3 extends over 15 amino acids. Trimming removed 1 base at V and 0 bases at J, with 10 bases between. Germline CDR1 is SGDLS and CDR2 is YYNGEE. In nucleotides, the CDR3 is TGTGCCAGCAGCGTACTGGGAACTCCTAACTATGGCTACACCTTC. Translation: CASSVLGTPNYGYTF.

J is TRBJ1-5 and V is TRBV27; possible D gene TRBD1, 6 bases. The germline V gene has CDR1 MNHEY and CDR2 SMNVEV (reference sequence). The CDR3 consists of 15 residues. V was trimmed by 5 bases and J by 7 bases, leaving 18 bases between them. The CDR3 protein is CASSNERGGSQPQHF. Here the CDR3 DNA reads TGTGCCAGCAGTAACGAAAGGGGGGGGTCCCAGCCCCAGCATTTT.

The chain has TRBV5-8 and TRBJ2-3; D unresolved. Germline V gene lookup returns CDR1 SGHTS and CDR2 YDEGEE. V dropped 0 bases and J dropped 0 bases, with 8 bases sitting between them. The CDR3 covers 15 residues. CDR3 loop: CASSLEPVSTDTQYF. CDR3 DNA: TGTGCCAGCAGCTTGGAACCGGTTAGCACAGATACGCAGTATTTT.

The CDR3 is CASSLPGTEAFF. In nucleotides, the CDR3 is TGTGCCAGCAGTTTACCTGGGACTGAAGCTTTCTTT. The chain has TRBV28 and TRBJ1-1, with D unclear. V lost 2 bases and J lost 5, with 6 bases in between. CDR3 length equals 12 residues. Germline V gene sequence: CDR1 MDHEN, CDR2 SYDVKM. The full variable domain, its missing parts supplied by reference TRBV28 and TRBJ1-1, is DVKVTQSSRYLVKRTGEKVFLECVQDMDHENMFWYRQDPGLGLRLIYFSYDVKMKEKGDIPEGYSVSREKKERFSLILESASTNQTSMYLCASSLPGTEAFFGQGTRLTVV.

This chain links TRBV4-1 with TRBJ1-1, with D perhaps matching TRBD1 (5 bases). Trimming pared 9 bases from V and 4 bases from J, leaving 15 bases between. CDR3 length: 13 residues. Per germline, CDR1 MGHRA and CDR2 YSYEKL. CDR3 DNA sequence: TGCGCCAGTTTCGGGGCAGGTCGCACTGAAGCTTTCTTT. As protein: CASFGAGRTEAFF.